This T cell receptor (beta chain) was sequenced in a study of T cell repertoires in cytomegalovirus infection. In the study overall: Public TCR beta signatures provided an indication of both CMV infection and a matching HLA type. Study-level results: Accumulated public TCR beta family frequency recognized individuals carrying CMV together with the relevant HLA.

The V segment lost 7 bases and the J segment 4 bases; nucleotides outside the gene matches: 3. The germline CDR1 and CDR2 sequences are SQVTM and ANQGSEA. The CDR3 is 11 amino acids. TCRdb ran MiXCR on the reads and lists one entry per CDR3 protein. Among 290,000 or so distinct CDR3 sequences listed, roughly 23% were seen once. This clonotype was observed a few times. The antigen is undetermined. The sample consisted of PBMCs. This sequence joins TRBV29-1 and TRBJ2-5, with 7 bases aligning to TRBD2. This receptor was taken from a human donor in good health (CMV status not recorded). Some clones in this sample may be carry-over from other donors' samples. This chain's CDR3 is CSATGGETQYF. For the CDR3, the DNA is TGCAGCGCCACGGGGGGAGAGACCCAGTACTTC.